The 25 T cell receptor beta chains given below trace back to one sample, sequenced in a study of T cell clonality in common variable immunodeficiency. TCRdb's table, derived via immunoSEQ multiplex PCR, lists solely in-frame clones and lacks some. There are under 50,000 clones in the sample, none observed a single time. The sequenced sample was peripheral blood mononuclear cells. Source of these receptors: a person between 18 and 70 years old in good health.

There are many counts of this clone. Coverage ceases 3 residues before the CDR3 finishes, and the germline J gene fills in the end. The V call is TRBV20-1, the J call TRBJ2-1; the match to TRBD2 covers 8 bases. This CDR3 comprises 15 residues. CDR1 is DFQATT and CDR2 is SNEGSKA in the germline V gene (reference sequence). The ends lost 5 bases at V and 4 bases at J; junction bases unmatched: 10. CDR3 bases read: TGCAGTGCTTCCCCACGGGGGGGACTTTACAATGAG. Residues: CSASPRGGLYNE. The full CDR3 protein is CSASPRGGLYNEQFF.

This clone was seen at least ten times. The CDR3 extends 3 residues past the end of the read, so its final part is completed from the germline J gene. The chain uses TRBV19 and TRBJ2-2; maybe TRBD2 (6 bases). Germline V gives CDR1 LNHDA, CDR2 SQIVND (reference sequence). Deletions cut 6 bases from V and 6 bases from J, with 20 bases between. The CDR3 totals 16 residues. CDR3 DNA (partial): TGTGCCAGTAGGCATTCTGGACGGGGGAGTCCCGGGGAG. Amino acids: CASRHSGRGSPGE. The CDR3 in full is CASRHSGRGSPGELFF.

In its sample, this clone was seen many times. The DNA ends 3 residues before the CDR3 does, and the rest of the CDR3 is filled in from the germline J gene. The chain employs TRBV7-3 and TRBJ1-1; tentatively, D is TRBD1 (6 bases). Trimming stripped 4 bases from V and 1 base from J, with 7 bases between. CDR1 and CDR2 from the germline V gene are SGHTA and FQGTGA. The CDR3 consists of 13 residues. CDR3 loop: CASSSDRNTEAFF. The CDR3 bases that were read are TGTGCCAGCAGCTCGGACAGGAACACTGAA.

This clone was counted ten times or more. The sequence runs out 3 residues before the end of the CDR3; the remainder is reconstructed from the germline J gene. The chain carries TRBV5-5 and TRBJ1-2; 8 nucleotides align to TRBD1. The J segment lost 5 bases and the V segment lost 2 bases, leaving 2 bases of the junction unmatched. This CDR3 is 13 amino acids long. The germline V gene has CDR1 SGHKS and CDR2 YYEKEE (reference sequence). The CDR3 sequence is CASSLRTGYGYTF. The covered CDR3 bases are TGTGCCAGCAGCTTAAGGACAGGGTATGGC.

This clone was observed at least ten times. CDR3 DNA, as far as it was read: TGTGCCAGCTCACCAGGGACAGGGTGGGGAGAGACC. Protein: CASSPGTGWGET. The CDR3 in its entirety is CASSPGTGWGETQYF. V and J are TRBV18 and TRBJ2-5; 9 bases line up with TRBD1. The missing CDR3 end, 3 residues past where the read stops, is filled in from the germline J gene. V shed 2 bases, J shed 4 bases, and the junction held 5 bases outside the gene matches. This CDR3 region has 15 residues. From germline, CDR1 is KGHSH and CDR2 LQKENI. The whole variable domain, filled in from reference TRBV18 and TRBJ2-5, reads NAGVMQNPRHLVRRRGQEARLRCSPMKGHSHVYWYRQLPEEGLKFMVYLQKENIIDESGMPKERFSAEFPKEGPSILRIQQVVRGDSAAYFCASSPGTGWGETQYFGPGTRLLVL.

This clone was found many times. The read is 3 residues too short to cover the CDR3 end, so that end is filled in from the germline J gene. The rearrangement uses TRBV7-3 and TRBJ2-1; D perhaps matches TRBD2 (7 bases). Per germline, CDR1 SGHTA and CDR2 FQGTGA. Trimming shortened V by 2 bases and J by 5 bases, and 13 bases separated the two germline ends. CDR3 length equals 15 residues. The CDR3 region is CASSLGGGVNNEQFF. The sequenced part of the CDR3 DNA is TGTGCCAGCAGCTTAGGAGGGGGGGTAAACAATGAG.

This clone was seen many times. The junction departs from the called germline gene at one end, perhaps through a read error. CDR3 sequence reads: CASSQDRVIEDGYTF. CDR3 DNA, as far as it was read: TGCGCCAGCAGCCAGGACAGGGTAATTGAGGATGGC. The gene calls are TRBV4-2 and TRBJ1-2, with 8 bases that match TRBD1. The read halts 3 residues ahead of the CDR3 end, with the missing end drawn from the germline J gene. This CDR3 region has 15 residues. The germline gives CDR1 LGHNA, CDR2 YNFKEQ.

This clone was recorded at least ten times. The read falls 3 residues short of the CDR3 end, and the missing part is taken from the germline J gene. The V and J genes are TRBV29-1 and TRBJ1-1; possibly TRBD1 for D (5 bases). CDR1 is SQVTM and CDR2 is ANQGSEA in the germline V gene. The length of the CDR3 is 16 residues. Trimming stripped 6 bases from V and 3 bases from J, with 23 bases between. This CDR3 reads CSVDPQGTAPDTEAFF. The DNA read from the CDR3 is TGCAGCGTAGACCCCCAGGGTACGGCCCCGGACACTGAA.

This clone was seen many times. Read coverage stops 3 residues before the CDR3 terminus; the germline J gene supplies the remainder. The rearrangement links TRBV20-1 to TRBJ1-2, with D maybe TRBD1 (5 bases). The germline V gene encodes CDR1 DFQATT and CDR2 SNEGSKA (reference sequence). This CDR3 has 13 residues. The CDR3 bases that were read are TGCAGTGCTAACCTCAGGGATCAGCAGGGC. Amino acid sequence: CSANLRDQQG. The full CDR3 reads CSANLRDQQGYTF.

This clone showed up just a few times. The read ends 3 residues before the CDR3 terminus; that terminus is restored from the germline J gene. This chain joins TRBV10-2 and TRBJ2-3; D may be TRBD2 (5 bases). CDR1 and CDR2 (germline): WSHSY, SAAADI. With 7 bases removed from V and 2 bases from J, the gap between germline ends came to 10 bases. The CDR3 length is 13 residues. This CDR3 reads CASIDDYTDTQYF. CDR3 DNA (partial): TGCGCCAGCATTGACGACTACACAGATACG.

This clone was observed many times. The observed sequence ends 3 residues before the CDR3 terminus, with the missing tail filled in from the germline J gene. The chain recombines TRBV7-9 with TRBJ1-2, with a possible D match to TRBD1 (6 bases). The V and J ends lost 4 bases and 7 bases respectively, with 13 bases between them. CDR1 and CDR2 from the germline V gene are SEHNR and FQNEAQ (reference sequence). This CDR3 has 13 residues. The sequenced CDR3 bases are TGTGCCAGCAGCTCGATTACAGGGACTGGC. This gives the protein CASSSITGTG. The CDR3 in full is CASSSITGTGYTF.

This clone was seen many times. The CDR3 bases that were read are TGCAGTGCTAGCAACTCTTATAGCAATCAGCCC. This encodes CSASNSYSNQP. The CDR3 in full is CSASNSYSNQPQHF. The chain combines TRBV20-1 with TRBJ1-5; D remains unclear. The missing CDR3 end, 3 residues past where the read stops, is filled in from the germline J gene. Looked up from germline, CDR1 is DFQATT and CDR2 is SNEGSKA (reference sequence). Trimming took 3 bases from V and 0 from J, leaving 9 bases between them. CDR3 length equals 14 residues.

This clone came up many times. From the germline J gene comes the end of the CDR3, since the read stops 3 residues before it. The chain links TRBV5-1 to TRBJ2-1, with 7 bases lining up with TRBD1. The CDR3 sequence is 14 residues long. Unmatched junction bases numbered 7, after V lost 4 bases and J lost 6 bases. Per the germline V gene, CDR1 is SGHRS and CDR2 is YFSETQ. The CDR3 spells CASSTPGQINEQFF. The part of the CDR3 DNA that was read is TGCGCCAGCAGCACACCGGGACAGATCAATGAG. Full variable domain (rest looked up from reference TRBV5-1 and TRBJ2-1): KAGVTQTPRYLIKTRGQQVTLSCSPISGHRSVSWYQQTPGQGLQFLFEYFSETQRNKGNFPGRFSGRQFSNSRSEMNVSTLELGDSALYLCASSTPGQINEQFFGPGTRLTVL.

There are many counts of this clone. The CDR3 extends 3 residues past the end of the read, so its final part is completed from the germline J gene. This chain joins TRBV7-3 and TRBJ2-2, with D possibly TRBD1 on 6 matching bases. The CDR3 covers 13 residues. CDR1 SGHTA and CDR2 FQGTGA come from the germline V gene. Trimming removed 5 bases at V and 4 bases at J, with 8 bases between. The chain's CDR3 is CASSRQATGELFF. The CDR3 DNA, read in part, is TGTGCCAGCAGCCGACAGGCCACCGGGGAG.

This clone was counted ten times or more. The DNA read from the CDR3 is TGCGCCAGCAGCTTGGAAGGGACAGGGGGCTACGAG. Its protein product is CASSLEGTGGYE. The whole CDR3 protein reads CASSLEGTGGYEQYF. The chain employs TRBV5-1 and TRBJ2-7, with 11 bases matching TRBD1. Read sequence stops 3 residues before the CDR3 end, and the germline J gene provides the missing end. The CDR3 is 15 residues long. V shed 0 bases and J 3 bases; nucleotides not matched to a gene: 2. The germline V gene has CDR1 SGHRS and CDR2 YFSETQ.

This clone was seen at least ten times. Coverage ceases 3 residues before the CDR3 finishes, and the germline J gene fills in the end. V usage is TRBV3-1 (or the pseudogene TRBV3-2) and J usage is TRBJ2-2; TRBD2 might be the D (6 bases). Germline CDR1 is LGHDT and CDR2 is YNNKEL (reference sequence). V was pared by 6 bases and J by 2 bases, with 16 bases between. There are 16 residues in the CDR3. The sequenced part of the CDR3 DNA is TGTGCCAGCAGTAGGCCTCTAGCGAGTAACACCGGGGAG. Its translation is CASSRPLASNTGE. The whole CDR3 protein is CASSRPLASNTGELFF.

This clone was detected many times. The CDR3 goes on 3 residues after the read ends, and that part is filled in from the germline J gene. The chain employs TRBV7-6 and TRBJ2-3; 7 bases agree with TRBD1. The CDR3 length is 14 residues. J was trimmed by 4 bases and V by 5 bases; bases with no gene match: 6. The V gene's germline CDR1 is SGHVS and CDR2 FNYEAQ. The CDR3 is CASSKGQAADTQYF. The DNA read from the CDR3 is TGTGCCAGCAGCAAAGGACAGGCGGCAGATACG.

This clone was found many times. From the germline J gene comes the end of the CDR3, since the read stops 3 residues before it. This chain uses TRBV19 with TRBJ2-7, with D tentatively TRBD1 (6 bases). The CDR3 runs 14 residues. Trimming shortened V by 0 bases and J by 5 bases, and 11 bases separated the two germline ends. Germline values: CDR1 LNHDA, CDR2 SQIVND (reference sequence). CDR3 amino acids: CASSIDTGPNEQYF. The sequenced part of the CDR3 DNA is TGTGCCAGTAGTATAGACACAGGGCCCAACGAG.

This clone was found many times. The missing CDR3 end, 3 residues past where the read stops, is filled in from the germline J gene. The chain employs TRBV19 and TRBJ1-1; D possibly corresponds to TRBD1 (5 bases). V dropped 10 bases and J dropped 6 bases, with 18 bases sitting between them. Looked up from germline, CDR1 is LNHDA and CDR2 is SQIVND (reference sequence). The CDR3 sequence is 13 residues long. The CDR3 loop reads CATRRGIAAEAFF. Partial CDR3 DNA: TGTGCCACTAGAAGGGGAATTGCCGCTGAA.

This clone came up many times. The read terminates 3 residues ahead of where the CDR3 ends, so the germline J gene completes it. The V call is TRBV7-3, the J call TRBJ2-7; D unresolved. Trimming left V 5 bases short and J 5 bases short, with 13 bases between. The CDR3 is made up of 13 amino acids. Germline CDR1 reads SGHTA; CDR2 reads FQGTGA. The CDR3: CASSPALGNEQYF. The CDR3 DNA, read in part, is TGTGCCAGCAGCCCCGCTCTAGGTAACGAG.

The sample holds many counts of this clone. Read data end 3 residues before the CDR3 end; the end is taken from the germline J gene. The rearrangement links TRBV19 to TRBJ1-2, with TRBD1 as a possible D gene (5 bases). This CDR3 has 14 residues. Per the germline V gene, CDR1 is LNHDA and CDR2 is SQIVND (reference sequence). V lost 3 bases, J lost 4 bases, and 12 bases lay in between. CDR3 DNA, as far as it was read: TGTGCCAGTAGTATTGGGCAGGGCCCCTATGGC. Protein: CASSIGQGPYG. The CDR3, in full, reads CASSIGQGPYGYTF. Full variable domain (rest looked up from reference TRBV19 and TRBJ1-2): DGGITQSPKYLFRKEGQNVTLSCEQNLNHDAMYWYRQDPGQGLRLIYYSQIVNDFQKGDIAEGYSVSREKKESFPLTVTSAQKNPTAFYLCASSIGQGPYGYTFGSGTRLTVV.

This clone was counted a few times. The CDR3 is cut off 3 residues early in the read; its end comes from the germline J gene. This chain joins TRBV19 and TRBJ2-7; D not certain. The CDR3 loop spans 13 amino acids. With 6 bases removed from V and 1 base from J, the gap between germline ends came to 10 bases. The germline gives CDR1 LNHDA, CDR2 SQIVND (reference sequence). The sequenced CDR3 bases are TGTGCCAGTAGGCCTCAAGCGTCCTACGAG. Translation gives CASRPQASYE. The whole CDR3 protein is CASRPQASYEQYF.

This clone was counted at least ten times. The read comes to an end 3 residues before the CDR3 does, leaving the germline J gene to fill in the end. The rearrangement links TRBV11-2 to TRBJ2-5; 8 bases fit TRBD2. The CDR3 loop spans 14 amino acids. The ends lost 5 bases at V and 2 bases at J; junction bases unmatched: 4. In germline, CDR1 is SGHAT, CDR2 FQNNGV. The part of the CDR3 DNA that was read is TGTGCCAGCAGCCAGGGACTAGGACAAGAGACC. This gives the protein CASSQGLGQET. The whole CDR3 sequence is CASSQGLGQETQYF.

This clone was recorded many times. The sequenced fragment ends 3 residues before the CDR3 boundary, so the rest is inferred from the germline J gene. V gene TRBV20-1 combines with J gene TRBJ2-1; 9 nucleotides align to TRBD2. CDR1 and CDR2 (germline): DFQATT, SNEGSKA (reference sequence). Trimming removed 1 base from V and 1 base from J; junction bases left unmatched: 5. This CDR3 has 16 residues. The CDR3 bases that were read are TGCAGTGCTAGAGTAGCGGGAGCCAGGTCCTACAATGAG. Amino acid sequence: CSARVAGARSYNE. From start to end, the CDR3 is CSARVAGARSYNEQFF.

This clone was seen repeatedly, ten times or more. Read coverage stops 3 residues before the CDR3 terminus; the germline J gene supplies the remainder. The V call is TRBV7-2, the J call TRBJ1-1; D gene uncertain. The V end was cut by 4 bases, the J end by 1 base, with 10 bases between. The CDR3 length is 14 residues. The germline CDR1 and CDR2 sequences are SGHTA and FQGNSA. CDR3 residues: CASSSAARNTEAFF. Partial CDR3 DNA: TGTGCCAGCAGCTCCGCGGCCAGGAACACTGAA.